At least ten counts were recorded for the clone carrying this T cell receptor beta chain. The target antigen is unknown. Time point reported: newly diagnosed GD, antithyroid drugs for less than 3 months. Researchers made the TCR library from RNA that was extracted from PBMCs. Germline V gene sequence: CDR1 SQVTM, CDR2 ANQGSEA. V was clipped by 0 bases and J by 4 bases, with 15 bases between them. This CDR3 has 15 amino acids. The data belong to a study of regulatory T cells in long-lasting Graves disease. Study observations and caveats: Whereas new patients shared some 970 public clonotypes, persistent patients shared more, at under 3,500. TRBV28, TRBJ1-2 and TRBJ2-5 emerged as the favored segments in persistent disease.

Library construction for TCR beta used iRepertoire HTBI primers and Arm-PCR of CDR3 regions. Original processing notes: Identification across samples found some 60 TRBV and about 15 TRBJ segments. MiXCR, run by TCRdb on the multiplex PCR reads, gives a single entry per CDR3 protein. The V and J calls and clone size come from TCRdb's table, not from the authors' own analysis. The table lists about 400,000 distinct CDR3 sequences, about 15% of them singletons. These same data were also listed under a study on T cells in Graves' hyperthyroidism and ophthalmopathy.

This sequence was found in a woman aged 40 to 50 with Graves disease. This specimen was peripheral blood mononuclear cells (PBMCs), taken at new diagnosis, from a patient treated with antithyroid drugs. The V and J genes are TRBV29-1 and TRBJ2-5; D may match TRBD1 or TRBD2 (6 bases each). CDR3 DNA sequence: TGCAGCGTTGAAGATCCAGCGGAGGGGGGAGAGACCCAGTACTTC. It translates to CSVEDPAEGGETQYF.